Listed here is a single T cell receptor beta chain. The sample originates from a study of blood T cell repertoires in COVID-19. At the level of the study: The samples span acute and convalescent COVID-19 from the United States, Italy and Spain. PBMCs, B-cell-depleted T cells, or T cells provided the cDNA or gDNA that made up the material.

The length of the CDR3 is 15 residues. The V end was cut by 1 base, the J end by 4 bases, with 12 bases between. The V gene's germline CDR1 is LGHNT and CDR2 FRNRAP. Authors' processing steps: Researchers report that nucleated cell counts were estimated from reference gene primer amplification. Assay: immunoSEQ multiplex PCR; the TCRdb copy retains only in-frame clones and omits some. V and J calls plus clone size are reproduced from that table; the DNA served to infer D and trimming. The repertoire holds just over 650,000 clones, with about 87% as singletons. This clonotype originated in a woman aged 18-30 years with acute or convalescent COVID-19. This chain connects TRBV12-5 to TRBJ2-3, with D unresolved. The material sequenced was peripheral blood. CDR3 region: CASGLAALQADTQYF. In DNA, the CDR3 is TGTGCTAGTGGTTTGGCGGCACTACAAGCAGATACGCAGTATTTT.